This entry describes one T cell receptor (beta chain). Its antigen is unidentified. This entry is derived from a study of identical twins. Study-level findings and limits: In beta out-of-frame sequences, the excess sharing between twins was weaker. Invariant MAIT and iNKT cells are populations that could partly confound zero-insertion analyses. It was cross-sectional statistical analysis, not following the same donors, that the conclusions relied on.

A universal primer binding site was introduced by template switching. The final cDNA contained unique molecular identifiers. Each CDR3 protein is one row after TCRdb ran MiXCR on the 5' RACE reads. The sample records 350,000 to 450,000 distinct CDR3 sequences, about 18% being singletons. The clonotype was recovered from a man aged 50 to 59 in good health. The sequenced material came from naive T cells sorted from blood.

The CDR3 here is CASSHGQNYGYTF. The CDR3 region has the DNA TGCGCCAGCAGCCACGGACAGAACTATGGCTACACCTTC. The rearrangement links TRBV5-1 to TRBJ1-2, with D perhaps TRBD1 (6 bases). Germline values: CDR1 SGHRS, CDR2 YFSETQ. V lost 4 bases and J lost 2, with 9 bases in between. This CDR3 has 13 residues.